One and the same sample provided the 14 T cell receptor beta chains below, sequenced in a study of identical twins. MiXCR was run by TCRdb on the 5' RACE reads, yielding one entry per CDR3 protein. The table lists hundreds of thousands of distinct CDR3 sequences, 9.4% of them singletons. Sequencing used memory (CD45RO+) T cells sorted from blood. All receptors come from a woman aged 18-29 years in good health.

The CDR3 nucleotides read TGTGCCAGCAGTGCTACGGGTTACGAGCAGTACTTC. Translated: CASSATGYEQYF. This sequence joins TRBV2 and TRBJ2-7, with D unclear. The CDR3 is made up of 12 amino acids. With 4 bases removed from V and 4 bases from J, the gap between germline ends came to 8 bases. CDR1 and CDR2 from the germline V gene are SNHLY and FYNNEI.

This clonotype has ten or more counts. The chain employs TRBV24-1 and TRBJ2-4; TRBD1 agrees at 9 bases. The germline V gene encodes CDR1 KGHDR and CDR2 SFDVKD. CDR3 length: 11 residues. V trimming: 4 bases; J trimming: 16 bases; junction bases outside the gene matches: 4. CDR3 sequence: CATSEGTGFYF. The CDR3 nucleotides are TGTGCCACCAGTGAGGGGACAGGGTTTTACTTC.

The rearrangement links TRBV5-1 to TRBJ2-7; no clear D. CDR3 size: 16 residues. Trimming took 4 bases from V and 2 from J, leaving 19 bases between them. Germline CDR1 reads SGHRS; CDR2 reads YFSETQ. CDR3 bases: TGCGCCAGCAGCCTGAGTCCCCGGCCGCAACCCTACGAGCAGTACTTC. Encoded protein: CASSLSPRPQPYEQYF.

This clonotype showed up just a few times. V usage is TRBV12-3 or TRBV12-4 and J usage is TRBJ2-1; 11 bases are a match to TRBD2. V lost 4 bases to trimming and J lost 5 bases; unmatched junction nucleotides: 7. CDR3 length: 16 amino acids. DNA for the CDR3: TGTGCCAGCAGTTCCCGTCTAGCGGGGGGTAACAATGAGCAGTTCTTC. It yields the protein CASSSRLAGGNNEQFF.

This clonotype came up many times. V and J are TRBV6-1 and TRBJ2-5; 7 nucleotides align to TRBD1. The germline V gene encodes CDR1 MNHNS and CDR2 SASEGT. CDR3 length: 13 residues. With V trimmed by 6 bases and J by 1 base, 2 bases remained unmatched. The CDR3 DNA sequence: TGTGCCAGCAGCCGGGACAGCCAAGAGACCCAGTACTTC. This encodes CASSRDSQETQYF.

This clonotype was seen repeatedly, ten times or more. V gene TRBV12-3 or TRBV12-4 combines with J gene TRBJ2-3; D is unresolved. The CDR3 spans 14 residues. The V gene lost 5 bases and the J gene lost 2 bases, with 11 bases spanning the gap. CDR3 residues: CASSTGSFTDTQYF. The CDR3 DNA sequence: TGTGCCAGCAGTACTGGAAGCTTCACAGATACGCAGTATTTT.

This clonotype was counted a few times. This chain joins TRBV7-8 and TRBJ1-1; D ambiguous. The CDR3 covers 14 residues. Trimming stripped 3 bases from V and 5 bases from J, with 13 bases between. CDR1 is SGHVS and CDR2 is FQNEAQ in the germline V gene. CDR3 loop: CASSFTPGETEAFF. In nucleotides, the CDR3 is TGTGCCAGCAGCTTCACACCCGGCGAAACTGAAGCTTTCTTT.

The chain combines TRBV28 with TRBJ1-1; weak D call: TRBD1 (5 bases). Deletions cut 7 bases from V and 0 bases from J, with 15 bases between. This CDR3 has 15 residues. Per the germline V gene, CDR1 is MDHEN and CDR2 is SYDVKM. CDR3 region: CASIRADLMNTEAFF. Here the CDR3 DNA reads TGTGCCAGCATCAGGGCTGACCTTATGAACACTGAAGCTTTCTTT.

V and J are TRBV20-1 and TRBJ1-6; no definite D call. CDR1 DFQATT and CDR2 SNEGSKA come from the germline V gene (reference sequence). The CDR3 has 15 residues. Written as DNA, the CDR3 is TGCAGCGCTTACTCCGCCGCAGTTCCTAATTCACCCCTCCACTTT. Translated: CSAYSAAVPNSPLHF.

The chain recombines TRBV7-2 with TRBJ1-4, with 9 bases identical to TRBD1. Germline V gene sequence: CDR1 SGHTA, CDR2 FQGNSA. This CDR3 region has 16 residues. With V trimmed by 2 bases and J by 7 bases, 8 bases remained unmatched. Here the CDR3 reads CASSLNSGQGGEKLFF. Here the CDR3 DNA reads TGTGCCAGCAGCTTAAATTCGGGACAGGGCGGTGAAAAACTGTTTTTT.

The chain links TRBV15 to TRBJ2-3, with 11 positions matching TRBD2. This CDR3 contains 16 residues. The trim removed 3 bases at V and 2 bases at J, leaving 4 bases unmatched. The germline V gene has CDR1 LNHNV and CDR2 YYDKDF (reference sequence). The DNA for the CDR3 is TGTGCCACCAGCAGGGGACTAGCGGTACTCACAGATACGCAGTATTTT. Its protein is CATSRGLAVLTDTQYF.

The chain is built from TRBV25-1 and TRBJ2-7, with 9 nucleotides matching TRBD1. CDR1 and CDR2 from the germline V gene are MGHDK and SYGVNS. V lost 4 bases, J lost 3 bases, and 13 bases stayed unmatched. This CDR3 is 17 amino acids long. CDR3 DNA: TGTGCCAGCAGTGCCCCGTCCCGGGACAGGGATGGCTACGAGCAGTACTTC. Translating it yields CASSAPSRDRDGYEQYF.

The chain employs TRBV3-1 and TRBJ1-6; 7 bases align to TRBD1. The CDR3 extends over 14 amino acids. J gave up 8 bases and V 4 bases, and 5 bases lay outside the gene matches. Looked up from germline, CDR1 is LGHDT and CDR2 is YNNKEL (reference sequence). CDR3 DNA sequence: TGTGCCAGCAGCCCGACAGGGACGGATTCACCCCTCCACTTT. Its protein is CASSPTGTDSPLHF.

V usage is TRBV5-4 and J usage is TRBJ2-2; 9 positions agree with TRBD2. CDR3 length: 14 residues. The germline V gene has CDR1 SGHNT and CDR2 YYREEE (reference sequence). Trimming at V came to 6 bases and at J to 6 bases, leaving 6 bases not matched to a gene. The CDR3 DNA reads TGTGCCAGCACCGTTAGCGGGAGCTCCGGGGAGCTGTTTTTT. Amino acid sequence: CASTVSGSSGELFF.